Below, one TCR beta chain is given with its context. In the original processing: Estimated nucleated cell counts came from reference gene primer amplification. The method was immunoSEQ multiplex PCR; TCRdb's version includes in-frame clones alone and lacks a portion of them. The V and J calls and clone size are taken from that table; D and trimming were inferred from the DNA. The sample records around 300,000 clones, 80% to 90% being singletons. The CDR3 length is 16 residues. CDR1 SGHAT and CDR2 FQNNGV come from the germline V gene. The V end was cut by 2 bases, the J end by 1 base, with 15 bases between. These data come from a study of blood T cell repertoires in COVID-19. Study-level background: From T cells, B-cell-depleted T cells, or PBMCs came the material, which was cDNA or gDNA.

Participants, roughly 18 to 90 years old, spanned some 23 US areas. Resolution of symptoms, clearance, or two negative PCRs was present in recovered Cohort 3 donors. This chain joins TRBV11-2 and TRBJ2-7, with a tentative D call TRBD1 (6 bases). The sample comprised PBMCs or T cells enriched from blood (not recorded which). The sequence derives from a woman under 30 who had recovered from COVID-19. This chain's CDR3 is CASSLYRAGASYEQYF. CDR3 coding DNA: TGTGCCAGCAGCTTATATAGGGCAGGGGCGTCCTACGAGCAGTACTTC.